This entry features one T cell receptor beta chain sequence. Its antigen remains undetermined. No qualities accompany the bases; no much larger clone lies one base away. This record belongs to a study of blood T cell repertoires in COVID-19 (dated by TCRdb to 2019 to 2021). Concerning the study at large: Samples from collaborators originated in the United States, Italy and Spain and spanned both the acute and convalescent phases of COVID-19. Where available, HLA class I and class II types were obtained from metadata supplied by the sample provider rather than from assay-based typing. Nearly every sample came with metadata listing a de-identified subject ID, COVID-19 status, age in years and sex. A freely available public database, intended as a resource for researchers studying the immune response to SARS-CoV-2, is where the repertoires were released. The dataset comprised deeply sampled blood TCRbeta repertoires from subjects exposed to, actively infected with, or recovered from COVID-19. Samples came from the ongoing ImmuneRACE study (first 160 participants) plus 1,254 subjects from 6 global collaborators. The material from the prospective study consisted of cDNA or gDNA derived from T cells, B-cell-depleted T cells, or PBMCs. Overall study outcomes, separate from this receptor: The amount of clinical and demographic metadata varied by source and participant and was provided uncurated.

Enrolling through a virtual design, the prospective study's participants ranged in age from roughly 18 to 100 years and lived across 24 United States geographic areas. Cohort assignment in the prospective study relied on participant-reported clinical history from a screening survey and a study questionnaire. Recovered participants in ImmuneRACE Cohort 3 were defined by two consecutive negative NP/OP PCR tests, clearance by a healthcare professional, or resolution of symptoms. Each participant in the prospective study had whole blood, serum and a nasopharyngeal or oropharyngeal swab collected by mobile phlebotomists. Participants in the prospective study had the option to provide additional blood draws and questionnaires over an approximately two-month period. Blood samples from the prospective study were shipped frozen or at room temperature prior to DNA extraction. The immunoSEQ Assay, a bias-controlled multiplex PCR, was used to amplify TCRbeta CDR3 regions from genomic DNA. In the authors' own workflow: Within the assay, amplification of reference gene primers was used to estimate how many nucleated cells each sample contained. Sequence reads were collapsed and filtered to measure the absolute abundance of every unique TCRbeta CDR3 rearrangement. Productive Simpson clonality was computed per sample as the square root of Simpson's diversity index over productive rearrangements. Sourced from immuneACCESS, this table was stored by TCRdb with only in-frame sequences that have V and J called. A share of the clones is absent; for the studies checked, an unresolved V gene accounts for under half, and the remainder has no known explanation. That table is the source of V, J and clone size, and D and trimming were worked out from the DNA. The sample contains approximately 270,000 clones, approximately 85% of them found a single time. The top ten constitute roughly 4% of the sample.

Per the germline V gene, SNHLY is the CDR1 and FYNNEI is the CDR2. At the junction V is shortened by 3 bases and J by 8 bases; bases outside the gene matches: 10. Taken from cysteine to phenylalanine, the CDR3 has 15 residues. The entry retains the CDR3 DNA only, 45 bases that are in frame from base 1. The chain is assembled from TRBV2 and TRBJ2-1; the central 7 bases match TRBD2. This clonotype was obtained from a woman in her 30s who had recovered from COVID-19. Sequencing input: PBMCs or T cells enriched from blood (not recorded which). In nucleotide form, the sequence is TGTGCCAGCAGTGATGTACCACGGGGGGTTGATGAGCAGTTCTTC. It codes for CASSDVPRGVDEQFF. The CDR3, completed at both ends by the reference TRBV2 and TRBJ2-1 genes, gives the full variable domain EPEVTQTPSHQVTQMGQEVILRCVPISNHLYFYWYRQILGQKVEFLVSFYNNEISEKSEIFDDQFSVERPDGSNFTLKIRSTKLEDSAMYFCASSDVPRGVDEQFFGPGTRLTVL.